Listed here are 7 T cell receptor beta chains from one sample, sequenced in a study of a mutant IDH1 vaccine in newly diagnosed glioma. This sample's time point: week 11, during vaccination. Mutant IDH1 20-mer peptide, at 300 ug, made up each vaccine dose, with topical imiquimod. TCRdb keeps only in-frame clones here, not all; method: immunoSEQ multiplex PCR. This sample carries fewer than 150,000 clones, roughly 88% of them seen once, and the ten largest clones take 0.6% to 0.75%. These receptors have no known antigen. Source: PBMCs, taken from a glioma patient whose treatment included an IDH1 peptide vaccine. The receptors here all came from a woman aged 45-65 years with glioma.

The CDR3 bases are TGTGCCAGCAGCTTAGGGGGGACAGGATTCTACGAGCAGTACTTC. Translating it yields CASSLGGTGFYEQYF. The chain joins TRBV7-8 to TRBJ2-7, with 8 bases matching TRBD1. This CDR3 has 15 amino acids. The germline gives CDR1 SGHVS, CDR2 FQNEAQ. The trim removed 1 base at V and 3 bases at J, leaving 5 bases unmatched. The full variable domain, completed using reference TRBV7-8 and TRBJ2-7, is GAGVSQSPRYKVAKRGQDVALRCDPISGHVSLFWYQQALGQGPEFLTYFQNEAQLDKSGLPSDRFFAERPEGSVSTLKIQRTQQEDSAVYLCASSLGGTGFYEQYFGPGTRLTVT.

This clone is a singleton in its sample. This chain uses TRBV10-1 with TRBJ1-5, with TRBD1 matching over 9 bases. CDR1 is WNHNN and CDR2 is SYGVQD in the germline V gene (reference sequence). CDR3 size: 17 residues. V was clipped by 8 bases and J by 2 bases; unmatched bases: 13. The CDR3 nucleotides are TGCGCCAGCCAAACAAACAGGGGGCGATTGGGCAATCAGCCCCAGCATTTT. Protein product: CASQTNRGRLGNQPQHF.

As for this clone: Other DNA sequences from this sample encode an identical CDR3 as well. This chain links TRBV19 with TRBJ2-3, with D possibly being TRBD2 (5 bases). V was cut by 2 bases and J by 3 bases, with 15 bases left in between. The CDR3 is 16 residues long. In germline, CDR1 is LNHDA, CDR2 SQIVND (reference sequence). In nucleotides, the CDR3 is TGTGCCAGTAGTATACGGGTAAGCGGTCCGACAGATACGCAGTATTTT. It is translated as CASSIRVSGPTDTQYF.

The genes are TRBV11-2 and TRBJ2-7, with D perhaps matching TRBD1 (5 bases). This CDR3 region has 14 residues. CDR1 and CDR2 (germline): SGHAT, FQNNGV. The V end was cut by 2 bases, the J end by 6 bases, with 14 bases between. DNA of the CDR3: TGTGCCAGCAGCTTAAACGAAGGTCAGGGCGAGCAGTACTTC. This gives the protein CASSLNEGQGEQYF. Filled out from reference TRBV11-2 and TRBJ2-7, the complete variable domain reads EAGVAQSPRYKIIEKRQSVAFWCNPISGHATLYWYQQILGQGPKLLIQFQNNGVVDDSQLPKDRFSAERLKGVDSTLKIQPAKLEDSAVYLCASSLNEGQGEQYFGPGTRLTVT.

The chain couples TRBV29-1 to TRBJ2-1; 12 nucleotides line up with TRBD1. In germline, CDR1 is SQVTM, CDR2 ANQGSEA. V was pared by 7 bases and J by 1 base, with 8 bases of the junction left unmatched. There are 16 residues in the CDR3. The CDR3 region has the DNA TGCAGCGCCCTGGGGACAGGGGGCAAGTCCTACAATGAGCAGTTCTTC. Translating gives CSALGTGGKSYNEQFF.

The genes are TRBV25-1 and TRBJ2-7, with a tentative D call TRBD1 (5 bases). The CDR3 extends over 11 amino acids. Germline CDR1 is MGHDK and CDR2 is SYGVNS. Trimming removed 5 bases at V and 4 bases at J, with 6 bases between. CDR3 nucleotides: TGTGCCAGCAGTCAGGGATACGAGCAGTACTTC. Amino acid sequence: CASSQGYEQYF.

The CDR3 loop reads CASSYAGGQETQYF. CDR3 DNA sequence: TGCGCCAGCAGCTACGCCGGGGGCCAGGAGACCCAGTACTTC. The rearrangement joins TRBV5-1 to TRBJ2-5; possibly TRBD1 or TRBD2 for D (6 bases each). The CDR3 loop spans 14 amino acids. The germline V and J ends were trimmed by 3 bases and 5 bases, with 14 bases remaining between them. Germline CDR1 and CDR2: SGHRS and YFSETQ.